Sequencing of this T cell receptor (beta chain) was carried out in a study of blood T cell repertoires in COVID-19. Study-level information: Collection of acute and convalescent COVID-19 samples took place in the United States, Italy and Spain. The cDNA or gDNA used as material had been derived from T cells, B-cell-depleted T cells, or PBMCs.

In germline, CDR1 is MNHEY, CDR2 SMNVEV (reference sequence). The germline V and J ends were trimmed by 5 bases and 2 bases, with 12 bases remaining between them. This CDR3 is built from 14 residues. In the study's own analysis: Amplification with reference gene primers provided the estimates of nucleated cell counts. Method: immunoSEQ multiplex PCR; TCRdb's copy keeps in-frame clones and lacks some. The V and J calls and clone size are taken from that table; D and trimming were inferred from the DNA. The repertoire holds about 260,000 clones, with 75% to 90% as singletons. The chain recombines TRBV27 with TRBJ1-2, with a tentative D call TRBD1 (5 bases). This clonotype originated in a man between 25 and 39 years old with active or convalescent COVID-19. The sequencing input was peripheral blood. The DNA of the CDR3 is TGTGCCAGCAGTAACCCCAGGGCAAACTATGGCTACACCTTC. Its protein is CASSNPRANYGYTF.